These T cell receptor beta chains were read from a single sample in a study of T-cell reconstitution after alpha-beta-depleted transplantation in children. MiXCR, run by TCRdb on the PCR reads, gives a single entry per CDR3 protein. The repertoire holds approximately 230,000 distinct CDR3 sequences, with roughly a quarter as singletons. The input for sequencing was PBMCs, mostly from graft donor cells, taken 360 days after TCRalphabeta/CD19-depleted stem cell transplant. These receptors originate from a female patient under 10 years old who had a stem cell transplant for congenital amegakaryocytic thrombocytopenia, so the T cells may come from the graft donor. Both conserved end residues are part of each CDR3. The D gene is left open where the match is weak. Some rows mark clone size as missing; the rest say once, few, many or name a class of expanded clone.

>TRBV10-3|few|17|-|TRBJ2-7
CAIKGSSGTTRRYEQYF
TGTGCCATCAAGGGTAGTAGCGGAACCACTAGGCGCTACGAGCAGTACTTC
>TRBV15|few|13|-|TRBJ2-2
CATSMGYDGELFF
TGTGCCACCAGCATGGGGTATGACGGGGAGCTGTTTTTT
>TRBV5-1|-|15|-|TRBJ1-1
CASSLASGPNTEAFF
TGCGCCAGCAGCTTGGCCTCAGGGCCGAACACTGAAGCTTTCTTT
>TRBV30|-|11|-|TRBJ1-5
CLPTGSQPQHF
TGTCTACCCACGGGGAGTCAGCCCCAGCATTTT
>TRBV7-2|-|15|-|TRBJ1-1
CASSFGGIGNTEAFF
TGTGCCAGCAGCTTTGGGGGGATTGGGAACACTGAAGCTTTCTTT
>TRBV4-1|-|20|TRBD2|TRBJ2-4
CASSQVIRKTSAILKNIQYF
TGCGCCAGCAGCCAAGTAATCCGAAAAACTAGCGCGATCCTCAAAAACATTCAGTACTTC
>TRBV5-1|-|14|-|TRBJ2-5
CASSLVVTQETQYF
TGCGCCAGCAGCTTGGTTGTTACCCAAGAGACCCAGTACTTC
>TRBV10-3|few|17|-|TRBJ1-6
CAISESGMGSYNSPLHF
TGTGCCATCAGTGAGTCGGGAATGGGCTCCTATAATTCACCCCTCCACTTT
>TRBV4-1|-|17|-|TRBJ2-7
CASSWTKDGADSYEQYF
TGCGCCAGCAGCTGGACGAAGGACGGAGCAGACTCCTACGAGCAGTACTTC
>TRBV4-1|few|18|TRBD1|TRBJ2-1
CASSLRGPGTGAPNEQFF
TGCGCCAGCAGCCTTAGGGGCCCAGGGACAGGGGCCCCCAATGAGCAGTTCTTC